This T cell receptor (beta chain) stems from a study of cytomegalovirus exposure and HLA in healthy donors. Study context: Of some 400 genotyped donors, 81% grouped in the Caucasian-associated ancestry cluster.

60 Vbeta and 13 Jbeta primers were used in PCR. Profiled with immunoSEQ multiplex PCR; TCRdb holds only in-frame clones, not every one. The table shows some 65,000 clones, with approximately 71% occurring only once. This clone was detected only a few times. Input material: PBMCs. This sequence originates from a man over 45 in good health and CMV-seropositive.

In DNA, the CDR3 is TGTGCCAGCAGGGGACAGGGGGCTCTGAGAACTGAAGCTTTCTTT. Its protein product is CASRGQGALRTEAFF. This chain links TRBV11-2 with TRBJ1-1; 12 bases are a match to TRBD1. This CDR3 is 15 amino acids long. Germline V CDR1 and CDR2: SGHAT, FQNNGV. Trimming at V came to 6 bases and at J to 5 bases, leaving 7 bases not matched to a gene.